These 10 T cell receptor beta chains share one sample of origin, sequenced in a study of blood T cell repertoires in COVID-19. The repertoire was sequenced with immunoSEQ multiplex PCR; TCRdb's copy has only in-frame clones and lacks some. Among 350,000 to 400,000 clones, roughly 90% were seen once, and the ten largest hold around 0.94%. Sequenced: PBMCs or T cells enriched from blood (not recorded which). The receptors come from a middle-aged woman who had been exposed to COVID-19.

This clone was seen a handful of times. The chain links TRBV23-1 to TRBJ2-7, with D possibly TRBD2 on 5 matching bases. TRBV23-1 is flagged as an ORF with uncertain function. The CDR3 is 15 amino acids. Trimming took off 6 bases at V and 2 bases at J, with 17 bases between the two ends. The DNA of the CDR3 is TGCGCCAGCAGCCTAGATAGGGAGTCGCCCTACGAGCAGTACTTC. Amino acids: CASSLDRESPYEQYF.

J is TRBJ2-6 and V is TRBV28, with TRBD2 matching 8 bases. CDR3 length equals 16 residues. The ends lost 4 bases at V and 2 bases at J; junction bases unmatched: 4. The germline gives CDR1 MDHEN, CDR2 SYDVKM. This chain's CDR3 is CASSYAGGTGANVLTF. The CDR3, as DNA: TGTGCCAGCAGTTACGCGGGGGGAACTGGGGCCAACGTCCTGACTTTC.

This chain links TRBV7-9 with TRBJ2-7; tentatively, D is TRBD1 (5 bases). This CDR3 has 13 residues. The V gene's germline CDR1 is SEHNR and CDR2 FQNEAQ (reference sequence). V lost 0 bases, J lost 5 bases, and 8 bases lay in between. CDR3 DNA: TGTGCCAGCAGCTTAGCGGCCAGGGACGAGCAGTACTTC. Amino acids: CASSLAARDEQYF.

The V call is TRBV19, the J call TRBJ2-5; D might be TRBD1 (6 bases). Trimming took 4 bases from V and 2 from J, leaving 11 bases between them. The CDR3 covers 14 residues. Germline lookup yields CDR1 LNHDA and CDR2 SQIVND (reference sequence). The CDR3 DNA is TGTGCCAGTAGTACCTGGACAGAACAAGAGACCCAGTACTTC. Its protein is CASSTWTEQETQYF.

CDR3 coding DNA: TGTGCCAGCAGCCTCGGACTAGCGGGACCGGGTGATACGCAGTATTTT. Translating gives CASSLGLAGPGDTQYF. The chain combines TRBV7-3 with TRBJ2-3; TRBD2 agrees at 12 bases. The length of the CDR3 is 16 residues. CDR1 and CDR2 from the germline V gene are SGHTA and FQGTGA. The J segment lost 6 bases and the V segment lost 5 bases, leaving 9 bases of the junction unmatched.

The chain joins TRBV12-5 to TRBJ1-2, with D unclear. The V end was cut by 6 bases, the J end by 3 bases, with 11 bases between. The CDR3 is made up of 13 amino acids. The germline CDR1 and CDR2 sequences are LGHNT and FRNRAP. The DNA for the CDR3 is TGTGCTAGTGGCACACAGACGGACTATGGCTACACCTTC. Its translation: CASGTQTDYGYTF. Together with reference TRBV12-5 and TRBJ1-2, the CDR3 gives the full variable domain: DARVTQTPRHKVTEMGQEVTMRCQPILGHNTVFWYRQTMMQGLELLAYFRNRAPLDDSGMPKDRFSAEMPDATLATLKIQPSEPRDSAVYFCASGTQTDYGYTFGSGTRLTVV.

This chain connects TRBV5-1 to TRBJ2-7, with 7 bases fitting TRBD1. The length of the CDR3 is 13 residues. V was pared by 3 bases and J by 1 base, with 1 base of the junction left unmatched. The germline CDR1 and CDR2 sequences are SGHRS and YFSETQ. Written as DNA, the CDR3 is TGCGCCAGCAGCTCGGACAGGTCCTACGAGCAGTACTTC. Protein product: CASSSDRSYEQYF.

On this clone: An end of the junction does not agree with germline; a read error may underlie this. The rearrangement links TRBV7-7 to TRBJ2-1; 11 bases are a match to TRBD2. This CDR3 is built from 15 residues. Per the germline V gene, CDR1 is SSHAT and CDR2 is FNYEAQ (reference sequence). In nucleotides, the CDR3 is TGTGCTAGCAGCCCGGGACTAGCGGACTACAATGAGCAGTTCTTC. Its translation is CASSPGLADYNEQFF. The complete variable domain, with remaining parts taken from reference TRBV7-7 and TRBJ2-1, reads GAGVSQSPRYKVTKRGQDVTLRCDPISSHATLYWYQQALGQGPEFLTYFNYEAQPDKSGLPSDRFSAERPEGSISTLTIQRTEQRDSAMYRCASSPGLADYNEQFFGPGTRLTVL.

The V gene is TRBV19, the J gene TRBJ2-1; tentatively, D is TRBD2 (5 bases). Germline CDR1 and CDR2: LNHDA and SQIVND (reference sequence). The CDR3 sequence is 16 residues long. Deletions cut 7 bases from V and 0 bases from J, with 16 bases between. CDR3 amino acids: CASTKGGRLSYNEQFF. In nucleotides, the CDR3 is TGTGCCAGTACTAAGGGCGGGCGCCTCTCCTACAATGAGCAGTTCTTC.

The V call is TRBV5-4, the J call TRBJ2-2; D gene uncertain. Trimming pared 4 bases from V and 3 bases from J, leaving 4 bases between. The CDR3 runs 12 residues. Germline loops: CDR1 SGHNT, CDR2 YYREEE (reference sequence). CDR3 sequence: CASSLYTGELFF. As DNA, the CDR3 is TGTGCCAGCAGCCTTTACACCGGGGAGCTGTTTTTT.